The rows below give T cell receptor beta chains drawn from one sample of a study of blood T cell repertoires in COVID-19. Sequencing used immunoSEQ multiplex PCR; TCRdb keeps in-frame clones, though not all of them. The sample holds 120,000 to 150,000 clones, 80% to 90% seen once. The material sequenced was peripheral blood. The origin of the receptors is a woman of 80 years or more with acute or convalescent COVID-19. CDR3s include the opening cysteine and the closing phenylalanine or tryptophan. Only part of the rows carry a size: once, few, many, or a class if the clone is expanded.

>.|TRBV6-5|TRBJ1-2
CASSLPGQEAHTF
>once|TRBV2|TRBJ1-2
CASHEETGVGYTF
>.|TRBV7-8|TRBJ1-1
CASSRQGAAPTYEAFF
>.|TRBV3-1/TRBV3-2|TRBJ2-7
CASSPDLLVYEQYF
>.|TRBV6-6|TRBJ1-4
CASSSTRGGGEKLFF
>.|TRBV9|TRBJ1-3
CASSVAAGTGNADTIYF
>.|TRBV18|TRBJ1-4
CASSRGQLPSGEKLFF
>.|TRBV13|TRBJ2-4
CASSLWAPSGGGLAKNIQYF
>.|TRBV27|TRBJ1-5
CATRRTPNQPQHF
>.|TRBV6-2/TRBV6-3|TRBJ2-5
CASSSGTSAETQYF
>.|TRBV19|TRBJ2-7
CASSMAGTGSTYEQYF
>.|TRBV18|TRBJ2-1
CASSPPRSGEVGEQFF
>.|TRBV5-1|TRBJ2-5
CASSFQGREETQYF
>once|TRBV5-1|TRBJ1-2
CASSGGRAGYTF
>.|TRBV7-9|TRBJ2-5
CASSLIEQLRGTQYF
>.|TRBV5-5|TRBJ1-2
CASSLTGGNYGYTF
>.|TRBV5-1|TRBJ2-1
CASSLGRGTSSSEQFF
>.|TRBV6-5|TRBJ1-1
CASRIQDGTEAFF
>.|TRBV25-1|TRBJ2-5
CASKVEGKAGGFGETQYF
>.|TRBV3-1/TRBV3-2|TRBJ1-3
CASSLRGSGNTIYF
>.|TRBV12-5|TRBJ1-1
CASGLRGYTEAFF
>.|TRBV3-1/TRBV3-2|TRBJ1-1
CASSHTGVGAFF
>once|TRBV7-6|TRBJ2-1
CASSTRLAGGYEQFF
>.|TRBV3-1/TRBV3-2|TRBJ2-5
CASSPGGGSTQYF
>once|TRBV4-3|TRBJ2-3
CASSQISGGLDTQYF
>once|TRBV29-1|TRBJ2-7
CSVTYAGINYEQYF
>.|TRBV7-2|TRBJ2-1
CASSLGRGDYNEQFF
>.|TRBV7-2|TRBJ1-1
CASSFDRVSAFF
>.|TRBV7-8|TRBJ1-5
CASSFTEGQPQHF
>.|TRBV12-3/TRBV12-4|TRBJ2-7
CASSRLYEQYF
>few|TRBV6-5|TRBJ1-2
CASTHYRGNYGYTF
>.|TRBV30|TRBJ2-5
CAWRQAREETQYF
>.|TRBV7-9|TRBJ1-1
CASSFRQGGTEAFF
>.|TRBV11-1|TRBJ2-3
CASSLLPTDTQYF
>.|TRBV18|TRBJ2-2
CASSPRQGASTGELFF
>hyperexpanded|TRBV4-2|TRBJ2-7
CASSQVIGTSGNEQYF
>.|TRBV6-5|TRBJ1-1
CASSYNHNGDTEAFF
>few|TRBV30|TRBJ1-2
CAWSIRDRGAGIGGYTF
>once|TRBV20-1|TRBJ2-7
CSASRSTYEQYF
>.|TRBV5-6|TRBJ2-1
CASSPLAGGPNLREQFF
>.|TRBV10-3|TRBJ2-7
CAISAGGEQYF
>.|TRBV6-5|TRBJ2-7
CASSYGQGGYEQYF
>.|TRBV9|TRBJ1-5
CASSGGGAGQPQHF
>.|TRBV10-3|TRBJ2-2
CAISGNSGRTNTGELFF
>once|TRBV18|TRBJ2-3
CTSSLGLAGGPADTQYF
>.|TRBV7-9|TRBJ2-3
CASSQRGGTADTQYF
>.|TRBV6-1|TRBJ1-5
CASSDPGLNQPQHF
>.|TRBV19|TRBJ2-1
CASSHLTEGQFF
>.|TRBV24-1|TRBJ2-5
CATSDGTSGEETQYF
>once|TRBV5-1|TRBJ2-7
CASSLGGTVFSYEQYF
>.|TRBV19|TRBJ1-3
CASSIIGDRGPRSGNTIYF
>.|TRBV4-2|TRBJ1-3
CASSQDGTGMSGNTIYF
>few|TRBV2|TRBJ1-2
CASSEAGGRGGYTF